This entry lists 18 T cell receptor beta chains sequenced from one sample in a study of blood T cells in healthy people across ages. A second PCR of about 7 to 12 cycles used a sample-barcoded 5' primer and a J-beta primer mix. TCRdb reprocessed the 5' RACE reads with MiXCR, giving one entry per CDR3 protein. This repertoire shows around 800,000 distinct CDR3 sequences, 25% to 30% found once; its top ten account for under 3%. These same records also appear under a second study, on T cells of mothers and their children.

The specimen sequenced was blood. Every receptor here comes from a boy aged 10-17 years in good health.

V gene TRBV5-1 combines with J gene TRBJ1-4; no firm D call. V lost 3 bases to trimming and J lost 0 bases, with 12 bases between them. The CDR3 covers 16 residues. From germline, CDR1 is SGHRS and CDR2 YFSETQ. This CDR3 is CASSSAGETTNEKLFF. DNA for the CDR3: TGCGCCAGCAGCTCGGCAGGAGAAACAACTAATGAAAAACTGTTTTTT.

For this clonotype: Germline is not matched at one junction end, which may reflect a read error. The rearrangement links TRBV6-5 to TRBJ2-5; 7 bases align to TRBD1. Looked up from germline, CDR1 is MNHEY and CDR2 is SVGAGI. CDR3 length: 14 residues. In nucleotides, the CDR3 is TGTGCCAGCAGCAGGGACAGCTACCAAGAGAGCCAGTACTTC. Its translation: CASSRDSYQESQYF.

V gene TRBV6-5 combines with J gene TRBJ1-2; the match to TRBD1 covers 8 bases. Losses at the gene ends were 5 bases for V and 4 bases for J; bases not matched to a gene: 6. Per the germline V gene, CDR1 is MNHEY and CDR2 is SVGAGI. CDR3 size: 14 residues. CDR3 in DNA: TGTGCCAGCAGTCGACAGGGGTACAGCTATGGCTACACCTTC. Amino acid sequence: CASSRQGYSYGYTF.

J is TRBJ2-5 and V is TRBV20-1, with 11 bases identical to TRBD2. This CDR3 spans 15 amino acids. Germline V CDR1 and CDR2: DFQATT, SNEGSKA (reference sequence). The V segment lost 4 bases and the J segment 5 bases; nucleotides outside the gene matches: 9. Here the CDR3 DNA reads TGCAGTGCTACCAGTAGCGGGGGGGCCGGGGAGACCCAGTACTTC. Translated, it gives CSATSSGGAGETQYF.

This clonotype was observed a handful of times. This chain joins TRBV20-1 and TRBJ2-7; D is perhaps TRBD1 or TRBD2 (5 bases each). The CDR3 covers 11 residues. CDR1 and CDR2 (germline): DFQATT, SNEGSKA (reference sequence). Trimming cost V 4 bases and J 5 bases, with 9 bases left between them. CDR3 protein: CSAKGSDEQYF. CDR3 nucleotide sequence: TGCAGTGCTAAGGGGAGCGACGAGCAGTACTTC.

V and J are TRBV6-5 and TRBJ2-2; D gene unclear. There are 14 residues in the CDR3. Between the trimmed V and J ends, which lost 6 bases and 8 bases, there was a span of 16 bases. Germline V gives CDR1 MNHEY, CDR2 SVGAGI. CDR3 in amino acids: CASSPPAPTGELFF. CDR3 nucleotides: TGTGCCAGCAGCCCCCCAGCCCCTACAGGGGAGCTGTTTTTT.

This clonotype was seen a handful of times. The genes are TRBV20-1 and TRBJ2-7; D may be TRBD1 or TRBD2 (5 bases each). Germline-derived CDR1 and CDR2 are DFQATT and SNEGSKA (reference sequence). The CDR3 runs to 13 residues. V was cut by 3 bases and J by 6 bases, with 15 bases left in between. The CDR3 here is CSASLAVGGEQYF. In DNA, the CDR3 is TGCAGTGCTAGTCTGGCAGTTGGGGGCGAGCAGTACTTC.

This clonotype was counted only a few times. This chain links TRBV13 with TRBJ2-3, with 12 bases that match TRBD2. CDR1 PRHDT and CDR2 FYEKMQ come from the germline V gene (reference sequence). V shed 4 bases and J 0 bases; nucleotides not matched to a gene: 2. The CDR3 runs to 16 residues. The CDR3: CASSYLAGGSTDTQYF. In DNA, the CDR3 is TGTGCCAGCAGCTACCTAGCGGGGGGGAGCACAGATACGCAGTATTTT.

This chain connects TRBV25-1 to TRBJ2-3; a possible D gene is TRBD1 (5 bases). The V gene's germline CDR1 is MGHDK and CDR2 SYGVNS. The CDR3 runs to 14 residues. Deletions cut 4 bases from V and 2 bases from J, with 10 bases between. The CDR3 loop is CASSVDSITDTQYF. CDR3 nucleotides: TGTGCCAGCAGTGTCGACAGCATCACAGATACGCAGTATTTT.

V and J are TRBV6-5 and TRBJ1-2, with D perhaps matching TRBD1 (6 bases). Trimming left V 0 bases short and J 8 bases short, with 19 bases between. There are 16 residues in the CDR3. CDR1 and CDR2 from the germline V gene are MNHEY and SVGAGI. CDR3 DNA: TGTGCCAGCAGTTACTCTGTTGGCAGGGGCTGGATCGGCTACACCTTC. Translating it yields CASSYSVGRGWIGYTF.

V is TRBV20-1 and J is TRBJ2-5, with D perhaps matching TRBD2 (5 bases). V gave up 2 bases and J gave up 3 bases, with 16 bases separating them. Germline V gene data show CDR1 as DFQATT and CDR2 as SNEGSKA (reference sequence). This CDR3 is 15 amino acids long. The CDR3 coding sequence is TGCAGTGCTAGACCCCTCCGACTCGGGAAAGAGACCCAGTACTTC. Translating it yields CSARPLRLGKETQYF.

This rearrangement joins TRBV29-1 to TRBJ1-2; 9 positions match TRBD1. Germline CDR1 and CDR2: SQVTM and ANQGSEA. The CDR3 has 13 residues. Trimming at V came to 4 bases and at J to 8 bases, leaving 8 bases not matched to a gene. The CDR3 region is CSVGTGTGLGYTF. The CDR3 bases are TGCAGCGTTGGAACCGGGACAGGGCTGGGCTACACCTTC. The full variable domain, with the rest looked up from reference TRBV29-1 and TRBJ1-2, is SAVISQKPSRDICQRGTSLTIQCQVDSQVTMMFWYRQQPGQSLTLIATANQGSEATYESGFVIDKFPISRPNLTFSTLTVSNMSPEDSSIYLCSVGTGTGLGYTFGSGTRLTVV.

In this sample, this clonotype turned up a few times. The DNA of the CDR3 is TGTGCTAGTGGTCCTGGACGGAACCAAGAGACCCAGTACTTC. Its translation is CASGPGRNQETQYF. The rearrangement joins TRBV12-5 to TRBJ2-5, with D unresolved. Germline V gene sequence: CDR1 LGHNT, CDR2 FRNRAP. V lost 5 bases, J lost 0 bases, and 10 bases lay in between. There are 14 residues in the CDR3. Looking up the rest from reference TRBV12-5 and TRBJ2-5 gives the full variable domain: DARVTQTPRHKVTEMGQEVTMRCQPILGHNTVFWYRQTMMQGLELLAYFRNRAPLDDSGMPKDRFSAEMPDATLATLKIQPSEPRDSAVYFCASGPGRNQETQYFGPGTRLLVL.

This clonotype showed up many times. This chain joins TRBV11-2 and TRBJ2-7; D possibly corresponds to TRBD2 (6 bases). The length of the CDR3 is 16 residues. Looked up from germline, CDR1 is SGHAT and CDR2 is FQNNGV. Trimming stripped 1 base from V and 0 bases from J, with 13 bases between. CDR3 protein: CASSLASLAPSYEQYF. The CDR3 DNA sequence: TGTGCCAGCAGCTTAGCGTCACTAGCACCCTCCTACGAGCAGTACTTC.

This clonotype showed up just a few times. The chain carries TRBV27 and TRBJ2-5; 11 bases map to TRBD2. The better agreement between TRBJ2-1 and the DNA end casts doubt on the J call. Germline loops: CDR1 MNHEY, CDR2 SMNVEV (reference sequence). The CDR3 contains 18 residues. CDR3 nucleotide sequence: TGTGCCAGCAGTCCCCTAGCGGGGGGCCCAACCCTTTACAATGAGCAGTTCTTC. Residues: CASSPLAGGPTLYNEQFF.

The chain has TRBV6-2 or TRBV6-3 and TRBJ2-5; D unresolved. From germline, CDR1 is MNHEY and CDR2 SVGEGT. The CDR3 has 13 residues. The V end was cut by 2 bases, the J end by 3 bases, with 7 bases between. The CDR3 reads CASSYKAEETQYF. CDR3 sequence (DNA): TGTGCCAGCAGTTACAAGGCAGAAGAGACCCAGTACTTC.

This clonotype was seen a few times. The rearrangement joins TRBV6-5 to TRBJ2-7, with D uncertain. CDR1 is MNHEY, CDR2 SVGAGI, per germline. This CDR3 comprises 15 residues. V shed 1 base and J shed 2 bases, with 12 bases lying between them. The CDR3 bases are TGTGCCAGCAGTTACTGGGGAAGAATGACCTACGAGCAGTACTTC. The encoded protein is CASSYWGRMTYEQYF.

The chain combines TRBV29-1 with TRBJ2-1; 9 bases fit TRBD1. This CDR3 has 13 amino acids. Unmatched junction bases numbered 3, after V lost 6 bases and J lost 3 bases. Germline-derived CDR1 and CDR2 are SQVTM and ANQGSEA. CDR3 in amino acids: CSVPGQGYNEQFF. As DNA, the CDR3 is TGCAGCGTGCCGGGACAGGGCTACAATGAGCAGTTCTTC.